The clone carrying this T cell receptor beta chain showed up just a few times. Antigen unknown. For the second PCR, which ran for roughly 7 to 11 cycles, a sample-barcoded 5' primer and a J-beta primer mix were used. Each cDNA was tagged by a template-switch adaptor containing 12 random nucleotides. Researchers report that each sample yielded at least 2.5 million CDR3-containing paired-end reads. In TCRdb, the 5' RACE reads were re-called with MiXCR into one record per CDR3 protein. Of 850,000 to 1,300,000 distinct CDR3 sequences in the sample, more than 35% were seen once. Germline CDR1 MNHEY, CDR2 SVGAGI. Trimming removed 6 bases from V and 9 bases from J, with 21 bases in between. This CDR3 comprises 15 residues. This sample is drawn from a study of blood T cells in healthy people across ages. Study results and limitations: TCR beta diversity correlated strongly with naive T cell percentage.

The clonotype comes from a woman aged 55 to 70 in good health. The chain joins TRBV6-5 to TRBJ2-1; either TRBD1 or TRBD2 may supply D (6 bases each). Input material: blood. In nucleotides, the CDR3 is TGTGCCAGCAGCAATAGGCCGCCGGGGGCGGCTGAGCAGTTCTTC. Translation gives CASSNRPPGAAEQFF.